This TCR beta chain was found in a study of CD8+CD57+ T cells in acquired aplastic anemia. Overall study: The DNA of sorted CD4+ and CD8+ cells averaged roughly 3.2 ug.

This CDR3 spans 14 amino acids. Germline assignment: CDR1 SGHRS and CDR2 YFSETQ. Study outcomes and limitations: Patients did not significantly differ from controls in CD8+ Simpson's diversity.

Using genomic DNA as the template, TCR beta VDJ and CDR3 profiling was carried out. TCRdb processed the reads anew with MiXCR; each CDR3 protein has one entry. The sample carries just over 400,000 distinct CDR3 sequences, around 72% recorded once. Concerning this clonotype itself: Its antigen is still unknown. At one end, the junction sequence differs from germline, possibly due to a read error.

The TCR comes from a human donor in good health, serving as a control. The chain is built from TRBV5-1 and TRBJ1-1, with a tentative D call TRBD1 (5 bases). What was sequenced was sorted CD4+, CD8+, or CD8+CD57+ T cells (not recorded which) from PBMCs. The CDR3 sequence: CASTAGTYNDEAFF. The CDR3 nucleotides are TGTGCCAGCACTGCAGGGACCTACAATGATGAAGCTTTCTTT.